These T cell receptor beta chains were read from a single sample in a study of CD8 T cells in ankylosing spondylitis. TCRdb re-called the 5' RACE reads through MiXCR, storing one row per CDR3 protein. The repertoire holds approximately 250,000 distinct CDR3 sequences, under 30% seen once, with approximately 0.61% in the top ten. Material for sequencing was blood, either unsorted or a sorted T cell fraction (not recorded which). All receptors come from a male donor with ankylosing spondylitis or in good health (not recorded which). Both conserved end residues are part of each CDR3. D genes are given only for firm matches. Clone sizes are given selectively: once, few, many, or a class where the clone is expanded.

TRBV20-1	TRBJ2-5	TRBD2	many	15	CSARRPSGVQETQYF	TGCAGTGCTAGAAGGCCTAGCGGGGTCCAAGAGACCCAGTACTTC
TRBV5-1	TRBJ1-2	TRBD1	many	13	CASSEMTGAGYTF	TGCGCCAGCAGCGAGATGACAGGGGCGGGCTACACCTTC
TRBV29-1	TRBJ2-1	NA	many	13	CSVEGQAYNEQFF	TGCAGCGTTGAAGGACAGGCCTACAATGAGCAGTTCTTC
TRBV18	TRBJ1-1	TRBD1	many	13	CASKQGINTEAFF	TGTGCCAGTAAACAGGGGATCAACACTGAAGCTTTCTTT
TRBV20-1	TRBJ2-1	TRBD2	many	16	CSAEVAGTSGGNEQFF	TGCAGTGCGGAAGTTGCCGGGACTAGCGGGGGCAATGAGCAGTTCTTC
TRBV12-3/TRBV12-4	TRBJ1-4	TRBD1	few	15	CASSPRTGPNEKLFF	TGTGCCAGCAGTCCAAGGACAGGACCAAATGAAAAACTGTTTTTT
TRBV6-6	TRBJ2-1	NA	NA	11	CASNYNNEQFF	TGTGCCAGCAATTATAACAATGAGCAGTTCTTC
TRBV20-1	TRBJ1-2	NA	few	13	CSARVVANYGYTF	TGCAGTGCTAGAGTGGTAGCTAACTATGGCTACACCTTC
TRBV11-2	TRBJ2-7	NA	few	14	CAPQGGDRYYEQYF	TGTGCCCCTCAGGGCGGGGACAGATACTACGAGCAGTACTTC
TRBV10-1	TRBJ2-1	NA	many	14	CASTTVVGDNEQFF	TGCGCCAGCACTACAGTCGTGGGGGACAATGAGCAGTTCTTC
TRBV18	TRBJ2-1	NA	many	15	CASSARGTAYNEQFF	TGTGCCAGCTCCGCCAGAGGGACGGCCTACAATGAGCAGTTCTTC
TRBV5-1	TRBJ2-1	NA	many	15	CASRLTGDTYNEQFF	TGCGCCAGCAGACTGACAGGCGATACCTACAATGAGCAGTTCTTC
TRBV27	TRBJ1-2	NA	NA	14	CASGRTAANYGYTF	TGTGCCAGCGGGCGGACAGCCGCTAACTATGGCTACACCTTC
TRBV6-6	TRBJ1-1	NA	NA	13	CASSYRRLTEAFF	TGTGCCAGCAGTTACCGGCGGCTCACTGAAGCTTTCTTT
TRBV5-1	TRBJ2-7	TRBD2	NA	15	CASSPGASGTYEQYF	TGCGCCAGCAGCCCGGGAGCTAGCGGGACCTACGAGCAGTACTTC
TRBV15	TRBJ2-5	NA	few	18	CATSSSIAGTGNTETQYF	TGTGCCACCAGCAGCTCGATAGCGGGGACAGGGAACACCGAGACCCAGTACTTC
TRBV20-1	TRBJ2-3	NA	NA	15	CSARARDPRIDTQYF	TGCAGTGCTAGGGCCCGGGATCCCAGAATCGATACGCAGTATTTT
TRBV12-3/TRBV12-4	TRBJ1-2	NA	many	11	CASSLATGYTF	TGTGCCAGCAGTTTAGCGACCGGCTACACCTTC
TRBV29-1	TRBJ2-5	NA	NA	13	CSVEDLGVETQYF	TGCAGCGTTGAAGATTTGGGGGTAGAGACCCAGTACTTC
TRBV5-1	TRBJ2-6	NA	many	16	CASSPDSGSGANVLTF	TGCGCCAGCAGCCCGGACAGTGGGTCTGGGGCCAACGTCCTGACTTTC
TRBV20-1	TRBJ2-1	NA	many	10	CSAKGIEQFF	TGCAGTGCTAAAGGTATTGAGCAGTTCTTC
TRBV20-1	TRBJ2-5	TRBD1	few	12	CSASNRGETQYF	TGCAGTGCTAGCAACAGGGGAGAGACCCAGTACTTC